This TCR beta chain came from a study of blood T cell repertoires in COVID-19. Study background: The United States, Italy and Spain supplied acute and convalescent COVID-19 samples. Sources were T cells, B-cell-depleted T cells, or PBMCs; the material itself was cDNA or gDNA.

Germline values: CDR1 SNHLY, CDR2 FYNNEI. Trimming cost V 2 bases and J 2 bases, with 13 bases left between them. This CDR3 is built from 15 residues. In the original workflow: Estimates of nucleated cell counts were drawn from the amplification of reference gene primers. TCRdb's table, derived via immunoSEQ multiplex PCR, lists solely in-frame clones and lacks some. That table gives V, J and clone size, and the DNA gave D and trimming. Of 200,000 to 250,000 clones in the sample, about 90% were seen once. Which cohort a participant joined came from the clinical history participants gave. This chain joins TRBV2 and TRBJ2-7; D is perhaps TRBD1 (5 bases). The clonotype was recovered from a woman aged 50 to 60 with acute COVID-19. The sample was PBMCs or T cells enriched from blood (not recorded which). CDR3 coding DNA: TGTGCCAGCAGTGAAAAGGGGTCTTCGGCCTACGAGCAGTACTTC. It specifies CASSEKGSSAYEQYF.